The 19 T cell receptor beta chains in this list originate from one sample, sequenced in a study of cytomegalovirus exposure and HLA in healthy donors. The assay was immunoSEQ multiplex PCR, and TCRdb's table has in-frame clones only and misses some. The table has 150,000 to 200,000 clones, almost 85% seen once; the top ten hold roughly 10%. Source material: PBMCs. The receptors come from a man aged 25 to 45 in good health and CMV-seropositive.

This clone has more than one count but fewer than ten. This rearrangement joins TRBV5-6 to TRBJ2-7, with 8 bases matching TRBD1. Germline CDR1 and CDR2: SGHDT and YYEEEE. The CDR3 extends over 15 amino acids. V lost 0 bases to trimming and J lost 7 bases; unmatched junction nucleotides: 9. In DNA form, the CDR3 reads TGTGCCAGCAGCTTGGCCGGGACAGGTTTAAGGGAGCAGTACTTC. Its translation is CASSLAGTGLREQYF.

The V call is TRBV6-5, the J call TRBJ1-2; D is undetermined. In germline, CDR1 is MNHEY, CDR2 SVGAGI. This CDR3 contains 11 residues. Trimming shortened V by 6 bases and J by 8 bases, and 10 bases separated the two germline ends. The CDR3 DNA sequence: TGTGCCAGCAGGTCGGGTCGCGGCTACACCTTC. It yields the protein CASRSGRGYTF.

This clone occurred once. The chain joins TRBV7-9 to TRBJ2-1; 8 bases line up with TRBD2. Germline values: CDR1 SEHNR, CDR2 FQNEAQ (reference sequence). The trim removed 3 bases at V and 2 bases at J, leaving 3 bases unmatched. This CDR3 has 15 residues. The CDR3 region is CASSFRSGTYNEQFF. CDR3 coding DNA: TGTGCCAGCAGCTTTCGTAGCGGGACCTACAATGAGCAGTTCTTC.

The chain is built from TRBV7-3 and TRBJ2-7; weak D call: TRBD1 (6 bases). Germline lookup yields CDR1 SGHTA and CDR2 FQGTGA. The V end lost 2 bases, the J end lost 6 bases, and 11 bases lay between the germline ends. The CDR3 extends over 13 amino acids. CDR3 bases: TGTGCCAGCAGCTTAGGGACAAACGGCGAGCAGTACTTC. Translated: CASSLGTNGEQYF.

V usage is TRBV5-4 and J usage is TRBJ2-5, with D unresolved. The germline gives CDR1 SGHNT, CDR2 YYREEE (reference sequence). The CDR3 runs to 13 residues. V lost 0 bases and J lost 5, with 8 bases in between. The CDR3 reads CASSLDYGETQYF. The CDR3 DNA reads as TGTGCCAGCAGCTTGGACTACGGGGAGACCCAGTACTTC. Full variable domain (outside the CDR3, taken from reference TRBV5-4 and TRBJ2-5): ETGVTQSPTHLIKTRGQQVTLRCSSQSGHNTVSWYQQALGQGPQFIFQYYREEENGRGNFPPRFSGLQFPNYSSELNVNALELDDSALYLCASSLDYGETQYFGPGTRLLVL.

The chain uses TRBV13 and TRBJ1-3, with unresolved D. Trimming cost V 1 base and J 8 bases, with 12 bases left between them. Germline CDR1 is PRHDT and CDR2 is FYEKMQ (reference sequence). This CDR3 contains 14 residues. The CDR3 sequence: CASSLARPRDTIYF. The CDR3, as DNA: TGTGCCAGCAGCTTAGCACGCCCGAGGGACACCATATATTTT.

This chain connects TRBV11-2 to TRBJ2-1; D is perhaps TRBD1 (9 bases). Trimming removed 5 bases at V and 6 bases at J, with 29 bases between. The CDR3 sequence is 19 residues long. Germline V CDR1 and CDR2: SGHAT, FQNNGV. The CDR3 loop is CASSLRTGVIAGPTNEQFF. CDR3 nucleotides: TGTGCCAGCAGCCTACGGACAGGGGTAATAGCGGGGCCTACCAATGAGCAGTTCTTC.

This clone has a single count. The CDR3 region is CSVEVTGVHEQYF. CDR3 sequence (DNA): TGCAGCGTTGAAGTAACAGGGGTCCACGAGCAGTACTTC. The rearrangement links TRBV29-1 to TRBJ2-7, with 7 positions matching TRBD1. The CDR3 spans 13 residues. CDR1 is SQVTM and CDR2 is ANQGSEA in the germline V gene. With V trimmed by 1 base and J by 5 bases, 5 bases remained unmatched.

The V call is TRBV27, the J call TRBJ2-2, with 9 bases matching TRBD2. The CDR3 loop spans 16 amino acids. Germline CDR1 and CDR2: MNHEY and SMNVEV (reference sequence). V lost 1 base, J lost 6 bases, and 6 bases stayed unmatched. The CDR3 sequence: CASSLFASGTAGELFF. The CDR3 region has the DNA TGTGCCAGCAGTTTATTCGCTAGCGGGACGGCCGGGGAGCTGTTTTTT.

The CDR3 here is CASRGRGASTDTQYF. The CDR3 DNA reads as TGTGCCAGTAGGGGCAGGGGGGCTAGCACAGATACGCAGTATTTT. The chain uses TRBV19 and TRBJ2-3, with D perhaps TRBD1 (7 bases). From germline, CDR1 is LNHDA and CDR2 SQIVND (reference sequence). The CDR3 contains 15 residues. With 6 bases removed from V and 0 bases from J, the gap between germline ends came to 13 bases.

V and J are TRBV4-1 and TRBJ1-2, with 8 nucleotides matching TRBD1. The CDR3 consists of 13 residues. Germline values: CDR1 MGHRA, CDR2 YSYEKL. V lost 3 bases and J lost 7; bases outside the gene matches: 4. The CDR3 DNA sequence: TGCGCCAGCAGCCATCAGGGGGCGGGTGGCTACACCTTC. The encoded protein is CASSHQGAGGYTF.

This chain links TRBV6-1 with TRBJ2-7, with D maybe TRBD1 (6 bases). Germline CDR1 MNHNS, CDR2 SASEGT. The V end lost 6 bases, the J end lost 3 bases, and 18 bases lay between the germline ends. The CDR3 is 15 residues long. The CDR3 region has the DNA TGTGCCAGCAGCCCAAATAGGCAGGGGAGCTACGAGCAGTACTTC. The encoded protein is CASSPNRQGSYEQYF.

This chain joins TRBV5-1 and TRBJ2-1; 10 bases agree with TRBD2. Germline V CDR1 and CDR2: SGHRS, YFSETQ. The V segment lost 4 bases and the J segment 6 bases; nucleotides outside the gene matches: 10. The CDR3 contains 16 residues. The CDR3 here is CASSRNGLAGANEQFF. For the CDR3, the DNA is TGCGCCAGCAGCCGCAACGGCCTAGCGGGAGCCAATGAGCAGTTCTTC.

The chain links TRBV19 to TRBJ2-3; a weak D match, TRBD2 (5 bases). Germline V gene sequence: CDR1 LNHDA, CDR2 SQIVND (reference sequence). The CDR3 length is 11 residues. Trimming shortened V by 11 bases and J by 2 bases, and 8 bases separated the two germline ends. In nucleotides, the CDR3 is TGTGCCGTCCGGGACACAGATACGCAGTATTTT. Translated: CAVRDTDTQYF.

The CDR3 protein is CASSLAAGTQSYEQYF. CDR3 in DNA: TGTGCCAGCAGCTTAGCCGCCGGGACTCAGTCCTACGAGCAGTACTTC. This chain connects TRBV7-6 to TRBJ2-7; D is possibly TRBD2 (6 bases). V lost 0 bases, J lost 1 base, and 13 bases lay in between. The CDR3 is made up of 16 amino acids. The germline V gene encodes CDR1 SGHVS and CDR2 FNYEAQ. The full variable domain, completed using reference TRBV7-6 and TRBJ2-7, is GAGVSQSPRYKVTKRGQDVALRCDPISGHVSLYWYRQALGQGPEFLTYFNYEAQQDKSGLPNDRFSAERPEGSISTLTIQRTEQRDSAMYRCASSLAAGTQSYEQYFGPGTRLTVT.

This clone showed up just a few times. The J gene is TRBJ2-7, the V gene TRBV19; maybe TRBD2 (6 bases). V shed 5 bases and J shed 1 base, with 12 bases lying between them. From germline, CDR1 is LNHDA and CDR2 SQIVND (reference sequence). This CDR3 contains 14 residues. The CDR3 loop is CASSAGTPSYEQYF. The CDR3 region has the DNA TGTGCCAGTAGTGCGGGGACGCCATCCTACGAGCAGTACTTC.

This rearrangement joins TRBV9 to TRBJ1-2; TRBD1 is a possible D gene (6 bases). The CDR3 is 16 residues long. CDR1 is SGDLS, CDR2 YYNGEE, per germline. The V end lost 5 bases, the J end lost 3 bases, and 20 bases lay between the germline ends. The CDR3 sequence: CASRSQGYPDYYGYTF. The CDR3 DNA reads as TGTGCCAGCAGAAGCCAGGGGTACCCGGATTACTATGGCTACACCTTC.

Only a few counts were recorded for this clone. The chain links TRBV29-1 to TRBJ1-1, with no clear D. The CDR3 loop spans 8 amino acids. Deletions cut 8 bases from V and 7 bases from J, with 5 bases between. Germline V gives CDR1 SQVTM, CDR2 ANQGSEA. The CDR3, as DNA: TGCAGCCCCCTTGAAGCTTTCTTT. It is translated as CSPLEAFF.

This clone was detected only once. This sequence joins TRBV5-1 and TRBJ1-1, with D unclear. Deletions cut 4 bases from V and 1 base from J, with 14 bases between. Germline assignment: CDR1 SGHRS and CDR2 YFSETQ. The CDR3 runs to 15 residues. CDR3 nucleotides: TGCGCCAGCAGCCCTGGCGCGGGTACGAACACTGAAGCTTTCTTT. Its translation: CASSPGAGTNTEAFF.